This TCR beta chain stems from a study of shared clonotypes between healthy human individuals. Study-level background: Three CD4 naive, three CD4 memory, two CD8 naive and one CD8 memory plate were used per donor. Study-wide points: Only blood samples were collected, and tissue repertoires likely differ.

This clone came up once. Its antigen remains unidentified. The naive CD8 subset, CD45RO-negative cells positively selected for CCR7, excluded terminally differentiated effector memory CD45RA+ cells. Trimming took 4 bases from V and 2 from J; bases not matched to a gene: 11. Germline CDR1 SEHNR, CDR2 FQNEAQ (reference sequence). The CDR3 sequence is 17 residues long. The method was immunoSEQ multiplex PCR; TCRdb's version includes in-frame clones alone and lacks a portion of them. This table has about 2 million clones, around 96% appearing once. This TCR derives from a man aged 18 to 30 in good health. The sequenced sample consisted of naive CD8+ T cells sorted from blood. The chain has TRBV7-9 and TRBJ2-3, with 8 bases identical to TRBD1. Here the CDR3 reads CASSSISWTGPTDTQYF. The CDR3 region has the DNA TGTGCCAGCAGCTCCATATCCTGGACAGGGCCCACAGATACGCAGTATTTT.